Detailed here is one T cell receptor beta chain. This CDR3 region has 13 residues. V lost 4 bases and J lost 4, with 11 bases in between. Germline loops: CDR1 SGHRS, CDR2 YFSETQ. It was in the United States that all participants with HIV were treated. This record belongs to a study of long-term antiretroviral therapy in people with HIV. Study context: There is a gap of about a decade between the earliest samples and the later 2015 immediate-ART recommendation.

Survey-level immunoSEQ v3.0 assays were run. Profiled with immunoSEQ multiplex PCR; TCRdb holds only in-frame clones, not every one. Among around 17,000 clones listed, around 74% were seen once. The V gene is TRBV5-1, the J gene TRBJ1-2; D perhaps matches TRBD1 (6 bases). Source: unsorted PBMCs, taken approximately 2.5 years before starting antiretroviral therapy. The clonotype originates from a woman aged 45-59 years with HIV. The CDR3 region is CASSAGTLYGYTF. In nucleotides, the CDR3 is TGCGCCAGCAGCGCGGGGACACTCTATGGCTACACCTTC.